This T cell receptor (beta chain) was retrieved from a study of cytomegalovirus exposure and HLA in healthy donors. About the research overall: A preliminary data release comprised 80 million to 95 million unique TCRs obtained from HLA-typed donors.

Primers: 60 Vbeta forward and 13 Jbeta reverse. Sequencing was performed with immunoSEQ multiplex PCR; in TCRdb, only in-frame clones are kept and a portion is missing. The sample holds some 98,000 clones, over 75% seen once. The V segment lost 7 bases and the J segment 0 bases; nucleotides outside the gene matches: 3. Germline V gives CDR1 MDHEN, CDR2 SYDVKM. This CDR3 spans 14 amino acids. Overall study results and limits: Several V segments, TRBV6-2 and TRBV6-3 among them, could not be told apart and were dropped. DRB1 showed the most TCR associations and HLA-C the fewest in a later analysis, as rates varied by HLA locus. There were over 150 TCR beta chains listed as cytomegalovirus-associated.

Turning to this clone: Antigen specificity is unknown.

Sequencing was carried out using PBMCs. The sequence came from a female donor in good health and CMV-seropositive. This chain joins TRBV28 and TRBJ2-7, with TRBD2 identical over 10 bases. The CDR3 region is CASTSGRFSYEQYF. The CDR3 DNA follows: TGTGCCAGCACTAGCGGGAGATTCTCCTACGAGCAGTACTTC.